The entry below gives a single T cell receptor beta chain sequence along with its context. The antigen it recognizes is unknown. No base quality values were provided; no much bigger clone lies one nucleotide off. This entry belongs to a study of T cell responses to AZD1222 COVID-19 vaccine (dated by TCRdb to the early 2020s). For the wider study: A total of just over 230 trial participants underwent TCR sequencing, of whom around 210 had received two doses of AZD1222 and about 26 had received two doses of the MenACWY control vaccine. Trial participants were enrolled by age into subgroups of 18-55, 56-69 and 70-plus years, and roughly 160, 29 and 62 TCR-sequenced participants, respectively, were included in these subgroups.

The CDR3 regions of human TCRbeta chains were subjected to immunosequencing. As for how the authors treated the data: Repertoire TCRs were checked for matches against a reference library of SARS-CoV-2-specific TCRs that had been generated using the MIRA antigen-specificity platform. Breadth was defined as the fraction of unique TCRs that were SARS-CoV-2-associated. Depth was defined as the fraction of total T cells that were SARS-CoV-2-associated. Each spike-specific TCR was assigned to its reactive spike region and to a CD4 or CD8 class using the MIRA data. Log10-transformed breadth and depth values were compared by one-way ANOVA with Sidak's multiple comparisons tests. TCRdb provides this immuneACCESS table in a form limited to in-frame rearrangements. Some clones are lacking; in checked studies, under half of them reflect an unresolved V gene, and why the rest are absent is not known. Clone size and the V and J calls come from that table; the DNA yielded D and trimming. Present in this sample are about 270,000 clones, 85% to 95% of which were seen just once. 0.55% of the sample goes to the ten largest clones.

Study-wide conclusions, independent of this receptor: Vaccine-associated CD4 TCRs spanned the whole spike protein, with dominant responses in regions 160-218 and 743-854. Participants were mostly white British and included more females than males, and it was suggested by the authors that clonal diversity may have been underestimated. Nearly half of unique spike-specific TCRs reportedly recognized epitopes outside regions mutated in the B.1.351 and B.1.1.7 variants. Because no day 14 peak-response samples were available, the repertoires could be characterized only after the peak T cell response. Conclusions about previously exposed vaccinees were limited because only five to seven AZD1222 recipients were SARS-CoV-2 seropositive at baseline. After two AZD1222 doses, both the breadth and the depth of spike-specific TCRs were significantly higher than at day 0 and than in MenACWY recipients. The 56-69-year group was small, and its depth increase did not reach significance, likely because of low power.

The meaning of the sample's time point label: about 28 days (+/-7) after the second vaccine dose. AZD1222 recipients with second doses at about 4 weeks or about 12 weeks were pooled, because spike-specific TCR depth and breadth did not differ between schedules. The vaccinee samples were drawn from two UK trials, COV001 and COV002, one of which was a single-blind randomized controlled phase 2/3 trial testing AZD1222 (ChAdOx1 nCoV-19) in healthy adults. Trial participant PBMC samples were collected at day 0 and day 28 after the second dose for TCRbeta chain sequencing. The CDR1 and CDR2 encoded by the germline V gene are SNHLY and FYNNEI. V was cut back by 7 bases and J by 0 bases, leaving a gap of 18 bases between them. The CDR3 goes from the cysteine to the phenylalanine over 16 residues. Only the CDR3 region is kept as DNA, spanning 48 bases read in frame from base 1.

The TCR sequence derives from an adult who received the AZD1222 COVID-19 vaccine. Source: peripheral blood, taken 28 days after the second AZD1222 dose. Recombination linked TRBV2 to TRBJ1-1; TRBD1 is a possible D gene, resting on 5 matching bases. In nucleotides, the sequence is TGTGCCAGCATAGAGGCTCCACGGGGGATGAACACTGAAGCTTTCTTT. This codes for CASIEAPRGMNTEAFF.